This T cell receptor beta chain was identified in a study of tumor-infiltrating lymphocytes in primary liver carcinoma. General observations from the study: A fraction of only about 7-24% of top clones appeared in all five tumor regions.

Total RNA and DNA came together from around 20-30 mg of bulk tissue without cell sorting. Tumor samples all exceeded 75% viable tumor cells. This clonotype was seen only once. The target antigen is unknown. Compared with germline, one end of the junction differs, possibly owing to a read error. With around 490 ng total RNA as template and a constant-region primer, TCR beta cDNA was made. Library construction for TCR beta comprised three nested multiplex PCR rounds performed with slightly modified ARM-PCR. TCRdb re-derived calls from the multiplex PCR reads in MiXCR, one entry per CDR3 protein. The sample carries 55,000 or so distinct CDR3 sequences, over 65% recorded once. The clonotype originates from a man aged 35 to 55 with primary liver carcinoma and hepatitis B virus infection. The sequenced sample was liver tumor tissue from sampling region 2. Stated subset: tumor region T2, inferior pole.

CDR3 amino acids: CASSLALGGANTRELLF. CDR3 nucleotide sequence: TGTGCCAGCAGCTTAGCATTAGGAGGGGCTAACACCAGGGAGTTGCTTTTT. V gene TRBV11-2 combines with J gene TRBJ2-2; D possibly corresponds to TRBD2 (6 bases). This CDR3 is 17 amino acids long. The V gene's germline CDR1 is SGHAT and CDR2 FQNNGV.